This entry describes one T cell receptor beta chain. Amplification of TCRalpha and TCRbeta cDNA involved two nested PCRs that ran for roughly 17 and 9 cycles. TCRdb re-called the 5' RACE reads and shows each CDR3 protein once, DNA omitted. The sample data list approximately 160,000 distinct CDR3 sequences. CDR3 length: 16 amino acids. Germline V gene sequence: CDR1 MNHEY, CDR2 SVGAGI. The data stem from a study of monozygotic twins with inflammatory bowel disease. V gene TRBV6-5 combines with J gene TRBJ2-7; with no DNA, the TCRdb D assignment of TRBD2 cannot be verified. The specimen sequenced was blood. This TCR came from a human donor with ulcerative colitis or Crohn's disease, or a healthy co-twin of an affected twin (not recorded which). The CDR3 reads CASSYSLAGALYEQYF.